The 31 T cell receptor beta chains listed next were all sequenced from one sample in a study of blood T cell repertoires in COVID-19 (dated by TCRdb to the early 2020s). Library generation was performed with the immunoSEQ multiplex PCR assay. TCRdb carries this immuneACCESS record with in-frame sequences only. Its versions omit some clonotypes, under half of them owing to an unresolved V gene in the studies checked, with the rest unexplained. For this sample there are roughly 81,000 clones; approximately 82% appear just once. 39% of the sample goes to the ten largest clones. Sample: peripheral blood. The receptor source for this set is an elderly man with active or convalescent COVID-19.

Here the CDR3 DNA reads TGTGCCAGCAGCCGCATCGCCGGGGAAGCTTTCTTT. This translates into CASSRIAGEAFF. The chain joins TRBV3-1 (or the pseudogene TRBV3-2) to TRBJ1-1; unclear D gene. In germline, CDR1 is LGHDT, CDR2 YNNKEL (reference sequence). The CDR3 runs to 12 residues. Trimming removed 4 bases at V and 8 bases at J, with 11 bases between.

The chain has TRBV9 and TRBJ2-5; 8 positions match TRBD2. CDR1 and CDR2 from the germline V gene are SGDLS and YYNGEE. With 4 bases clipped from V and 5 bases from J, the junction kept 10 bases outside the gene matches. This CDR3 comprises 15 residues. The CDR3 DNA is TGTGCCAGCAGCTTTAACGGGGGGGCCGGTGAGACCCAGTACTTC. It is translated as CASSFNGGAGETQYF.

This chain joins TRBV19 and TRBJ2-5; 14 bases map to TRBD2. Unmatched junction bases numbered 7, after V lost 2 bases and J lost 2 bases. From germline, CDR1 is LNHDA and CDR2 SQIVND (reference sequence). CDR3 size: 18 residues. For the CDR3, the DNA is TGTGCCAGTAGTATAAGAGGACTAGCGGGAGGACTACAAGAGACCCAGTACTTC. It codes for CASSIRGLAGGLQETQYF.

This clone was seen more than once but under ten times. The J gene is TRBJ1-6, the V gene TRBV19, with a tentative D call TRBD1 (5 bases). Per germline, CDR1 LNHDA and CDR2 SQIVND (reference sequence). This CDR3 is built from 15 residues. V dropped 3 bases and J dropped 8 bases, with 14 bases sitting between them. The DNA for the CDR3 is TGTGCCAGTAGTATTGCGAGGACACTCGATTCACCCCTCCACTTT. This sequence encodes CASSIARTLDSPLHF. Looking up the rest from reference TRBV19 and TRBJ1-6 gives the full variable domain: DGGITQSPKYLFRKEGQNVTLSCEQNLNHDAMYWYRQDPGQGLRLIYYSQIVNDFQKGDIAEGYSVSREKKESFPLTVTSAQKNPTAFYLCASSIARTLDSPLHFGNGTRLTVT.

The gene calls are TRBV2 and TRBJ1-6; the match to TRBD1 covers 7 bases. Germline assignment: CDR1 SNHLY and CDR2 FYNNEI. The CDR3 totals 13 residues. Germline trimming cut 6 bases from V and 6 bases from J; bases unmatched to any gene: 2. CDR3: CASRGQLNSPLHF. CDR3 DNA sequence: TGTGCCAGCAGGGGACAGCTTAATTCACCCCTCCACTTT.

The rearrangement uses TRBV6-2 or TRBV6-3 and TRBJ2-1; TRBD2 agrees at 11 bases. The length of the CDR3 is 15 residues. With V trimmed by 6 bases and J by 10 bases, 11 bases remained unmatched. Looked up from germline, CDR1 is MNHEY and CDR2 is SVGEGT. The DNA of the CDR3 is TGTGCCAGCAGCCACAAGTCTAGCGGGAGGAGGGAGCAGTTCTTC. Protein product: CASSHKSSGRREQFF.

The chain uses TRBV7-2 and TRBJ1-4, with 7 bases aligning to TRBD1. Germline-derived CDR1 and CDR2 are SGHTA and FQGNSA. This CDR3 comprises 14 residues. The J segment lost 11 bases and the V segment lost 1 base, leaving 7 bases of the junction unmatched. CDR3 DNA: TGTGCCAGCAGCTTAGGAACGACAGGGACTAAACTGTTTTTT. This translates into CASSLGTTGTKLFF.

The rearrangement uses TRBV9 and TRBJ2-7; 7 bases agree with TRBD2. The CDR3 runs 15 residues. CDR1 and CDR2 (germline): SGDLS, YYNGEE. V gave up 0 bases and J gave up 0 bases; unmatched junction bases: 3. DNA of the CDR3: TGTGCCAGCAGCGTAGAGCCGGGGGGCTCCTACGAGCAGTACTTC. Its protein product is CASSVEPGGSYEQYF.

In this sample, this clone turned up a few times. V is TRBV5-1 and J is TRBJ2-4, with TRBD1 matching 7 bases. This CDR3 spans 14 amino acids. The junction had 4 bases not matched to a gene; V was cut back by 0 bases and J by 7 bases. Germline V gives CDR1 SGHRS, CDR2 YFSETQ. The CDR3 bases are TGCGCCAGCAGCTTGGCGGGACAGCTGAACATTCAGTACTTC. Its translation is CASSLAGQLNIQYF.

This chain connects TRBV3-1 (or the pseudogene TRBV3-2) to TRBJ2-7; possible D gene TRBD1, 6 bases. CDR1 and CDR2 (germline): LGHDT, YNNKEL (reference sequence). Trimming pared 0 bases from V and 4 bases from J, leaving 10 bases between. This CDR3 region has 14 residues. The CDR3 reads CASSQDWGHYEQYF. The CDR3 DNA follows: TGTGCCAGCAGCCAAGATTGGGGGCATTACGAGCAGTACTTC.

The chain links TRBV19 to TRBJ2-2, with 10 bases that match TRBD1. Looked up from germline, CDR1 is LNHDA and CDR2 is SQIVND (reference sequence). The CDR3 is 16 residues long. The J segment lost 6 bases and the V segment lost 5 bases, leaving 9 bases of the junction unmatched. The CDR3 spells CASSPPRDRGSGELFF. The CDR3 region has the DNA TGTGCCAGTAGTCCCCCCCGGGACAGGGGCTCCGGGGAGCTGTTTTTT.

The J gene is TRBJ2-7, the V gene TRBV25-1; D is unclear. Germline lookup yields CDR1 MGHDK and CDR2 SYGVNS. Trimming left V 3 bases short and J 2 bases short, with 11 bases between. This CDR3 region has 14 residues. The CDR3 sequence: CASSEALGAYEQYF. CDR3 bases: TGTGCCAGCAGTGAGGCCCTAGGTGCCTACGAGCAGTACTTC.

The V call is TRBV19, the J call TRBJ2-1, with 9 positions matching TRBD2. The CDR3 covers 13 residues. Per the germline V gene, CDR1 is LNHDA and CDR2 is SQIVND (reference sequence). Losses at the gene ends were 4 bases for V and 7 bases for J; bases not matched to a gene: 2. The CDR3 sequence is CASSTGLANEQFF. CDR3 nucleotide sequence: TGTGCCAGTAGTACGGGACTAGCAAATGAGCAGTTCTTC.

The chain recombines TRBV27 with TRBJ1-3; 7 bases match TRBD1. The CDR3 totals 12 residues. J gave up 4 bases and V 9 bases, and 3 bases lay outside the gene matches. Germline-derived CDR1 and CDR2 are MNHEY and SMNVEV (reference sequence). DNA for the CDR3: TGTGCCAGTGGGACAGTGGGAAACACCATATATTTT. Amino acids: CASGTVGNTIYF.

The chain is built from TRBV7-2 and TRBJ2-2; 7 bases match TRBD1. The CDR3 spans 16 residues. V lost 5 bases and J lost 0; bases outside the gene matches: 6. The V gene's germline CDR1 is SGHTA and CDR2 FQGNSA. The chain's CDR3 is CASSLKGASNTGELFF. The CDR3 DNA is TGTGCCAGCAGCCTGAAGGGGGCATCGAACACCGGGGAGCTGTTTTTT.

The rearrangement links TRBV30 to TRBJ2-1; TRBD1 matches 8 bases. The germline gives CDR1 GTSNPN, CDR2 SVGIG (reference sequence). The CDR3 covers 15 residues. The V segment lost 4 bases and the J segment 4 bases; nucleotides outside the gene matches: 9. DNA of the CDR3: TGTGCCTGGACCCAAGGACAGGGCTCGTACAATGAGCAGTTCTTC. Its protein product is CAWTQGQGSYNEQFF. The complete variable domain, with remaining parts taken from reference TRBV30 and TRBJ2-1, reads SQTIHQWPATLVQPVGSPLSLECTVEGTSNPNLYWYRQAAGRGLQLLFYSVGIGQISSEVPQNLSASRPQDRQFILSSKKLLLSDSGFYLCAWTQGQGSYNEQFFGPGTRLTVL.

Written as DNA, the CDR3 is TGTGCCAGCAGTTACCCCCAGATGAACACTGAAGCTTTCTTT. Encoded protein: CASSYPQMNTEAFF. The chain recombines TRBV28 with TRBJ1-1; D gene ambiguous. The ends were cut back, 4 bases at V and 0 bases at J, with 9 bases in the middle. The CDR3 length is 14 residues. Germline V gene lookup returns CDR1 MDHEN and CDR2 SYDVKM.

V gene TRBV29-1 combines with J gene TRBJ1-1, with D tentatively TRBD1 (5 bases). This CDR3 spans 13 amino acids. V lost 5 bases to trimming and J lost 4 bases, with 14 bases between them. The germline V gene encodes CDR1 SQVTM and CDR2 ANQGSEA. The CDR3 here is CSVYPGGSTEAFF. CDR3 nucleotides: TGCAGCGTTTACCCTGGGGGGAGCACTGAAGCTTTCTTT.

V and J are TRBV19 and TRBJ1-1; no clear D. The germline V gene encodes CDR1 LNHDA and CDR2 SQIVND (reference sequence). CDR3 length: 14 amino acids. Trimming pared 4 bases from V and 1 base from J, leaving 10 bases between. The CDR3 protein is CASSTPRRNTEAFF. Written as DNA, the CDR3 is TGTGCCAGTAGTACGCCGCGGAGGAACACTGAAGCTTTCTTT.

V and J are TRBV5-1 and TRBJ2-1; TRBD1 matches 7 bases. Looked up from germline, CDR1 is SGHRS and CDR2 is YFSETQ. Losses at the gene ends were 5 bases for V and 9 bases for J; bases not matched to a gene: 17. This CDR3 comprises 16 residues. This CDR3 is CASRTGSRGQLGEQFF. In DNA form, the CDR3 reads TGCGCCAGCAGGACAGGGTCTCGAGGACAATTGGGTGAGCAGTTCTTC. Using reference TRBV5-1 and TRBJ2-1 for the parts outside the CDR3, the full variable domain is KAGVTQTPRYLIKTRGQQVTLSCSPISGHRSVSWYQQTPGQGLQFLFEYFSETQRNKGNFPGRFSGRQFSNSRSEMNVSTLELGDSALYLCASRTGSRGQLGEQFFGPGTRLTVL.

The chain couples TRBV5-1 to TRBJ2-5, with 9 bases lining up with TRBD2. CDR1 SGHRS and CDR2 YFSETQ come from the germline V gene. The CDR3 has 14 amino acids. Trimming at V came to 5 bases and at J to 5 bases, leaving 7 bases not matched to a gene. The CDR3 DNA is TGCGCCAGCAGTTTAGCGGGAGTCGGGGAGACCCAGTACTTC. Encoded protein: CASSLAGVGETQYF.

The V gene is TRBV6-1, the J gene TRBJ1-2; 7 nucleotides align to TRBD1. Germline assignment: CDR1 MNHNS and CDR2 SASEGT. The CDR3 length is 15 residues. V trimming: 0 bases; J trimming: 7 bases; junction bases outside the gene matches: 8. The CDR3 region is CASSEALGGSRGYTF. The CDR3 bases are TGTGCCAGCAGTGAAGCGTTAGGGGGCTCTCGTGGCTACACCTTC.

The rearrangement links TRBV5-1 to TRBJ1-3; D unclear. The CDR3 is 17 amino acids. CDR1 SGHRS and CDR2 YFSETQ come from the germline V gene. The V gene lost 0 bases and the J gene lost 0 bases, with 13 bases spanning the gap. The CDR3 bases are TGCGCCAGCAGCTTGGCCTCGGAACAGAGCTCTGGAAACACCATATATTTT. It yields the protein CASSLASEQSSGNTIYF.

The V and J genes are TRBV2 and TRBJ2-3; no reliable D call. CDR3 length: 13 amino acids. Per the germline V gene, CDR1 is SNHLY and CDR2 is FYNNEI. The ends were cut back, 7 bases at V and 1 base at J, with 9 bases in the middle. The CDR3 sequence: CASTWSGTDTQYF. The CDR3 DNA follows: TGTGCCAGCACCTGGAGTGGCACAGATACGCAGTATTTT.

This chain uses TRBV18 with TRBJ2-1, with TRBD2 matching 10 bases. In germline, CDR1 is KGHSH, CDR2 LQKENI. The ends lost 2 bases at V and 10 bases at J; junction bases unmatched: 5. The CDR3 has 14 residues. The CDR3 DNA reads as TGTGCCAGCTCACCAGTGCTAGCGGGAGACGAGCAGTTCTTC. It codes for CASSPVLAGDEQFF.

The chain combines TRBV29-1 with TRBJ1-1, with D hard to call. Germline CDR1 reads SQVTM; CDR2 reads ANQGSEA. The CDR3 has 11 amino acids. The ends were cut back, 4 bases at V and 2 bases at J, with 5 bases in the middle. The DNA of the CDR3 is TGCAGCGTTGGAGTAAACACTGAAGCTTTCTTT. Translated: CSVGVNTEAFF.

This clone appeared a few times. This rearrangement joins TRBV6-2 or TRBV6-3 to TRBJ2-1; 9 nucleotides line up with TRBD2. The CDR3 spans 14 residues. The V gene's germline CDR1 is MNHEY and CDR2 SVGEGT. J lost 7 bases, V lost 5 bases, and 6 bases had no gene match. CDR3 protein: CASSAGTSRNEQFF. The CDR3, as DNA: TGTGCCAGCAGTGCCGGGACTAGCAGAAATGAGCAGTTCTTC.

This clone was seen at least ten times. This chain uses TRBV7-9 with TRBJ2-3; tentatively, D is TRBD2 (5 bases). V lost 2 bases to trimming and J lost 2 bases, with 11 bases between them. Germline V gene lookup returns CDR1 SEHNR and CDR2 FQNEAQ (reference sequence). The CDR3 length is 15 residues. In DNA form, the CDR3 reads TGTGCCAGCAGCTTACTGGACTCCCCCACAGATACGCAGTATTTT. Its protein product is CASSLLDSPTDTQYF.

This chain joins TRBV3-1 (or the pseudogene TRBV3-2) and TRBJ1-4, with TRBD1 matching over 8 bases. CDR3 size: 15 residues. V lost 6 bases and J lost 3; bases outside the gene matches: 6. Germline CDR1 reads LGHDT; CDR2 reads YNNKEL (reference sequence). The CDR3 region has the DNA TGTGCCAGCAGACAGGGGGTTGGAGCTAATGAAAAACTGTTTTTT. Translating it yields CASRQGVGANEKLFF.

The chain joins TRBV6-5 to TRBJ1-5; D might be TRBD1 (6 bases). V lost 6 bases and J 4 bases, leaving 13 bases between the germline ends. Germline CDR1 reads MNHEY; CDR2 reads SVGAGI. The CDR3 sequence is 14 residues long. CDR3 nucleotide sequence: TGTGCCAGCAGGTCCGGGACAAAAAATCAGCCCCAGCATTTT. This translates into CASRSGTKNQPQHF.

This rearrangement joins TRBV28 to TRBJ2-5; D gene unclear. V was pared by 1 base and J by 5 bases, with 5 bases between. The CDR3 contains 12 residues. Germline-derived CDR1 and CDR2 are MDHEN and SYDVKM. The CDR3 coding sequence is TGTGCCAGCAGTTTATTGGGCGAGACCCAGTACTTC. Translating it yields CASSLLGETQYF.